One sample yielded the 8 T cell receptor beta chains listed below, sequenced in a study of OX40 agonist ivuxolimab in advanced cancers. Sequenced by immunoSEQ multiplex PCR; TCRdb stores in-frame clones only, minus some. The table has tens of thousands of clones, about 87% seen once. The sequenced sample was CD4+ or CD8+ T cells sorted from blood, obtained in a trial of the OX40 agonist ivuxolimab. The source is an adult with an advanced solid tumor such as melanoma, head and neck, liver or kidney cancer.

This chain connects TRBV5-1 to TRBJ1-4; 9 bases align to TRBD1. This CDR3 contains 16 residues. J gave up 1 base and V 4 bases, and 5 bases lay outside the gene matches. Germline V gives CDR1 SGHRS, CDR2 YFSETQ. In nucleotides, the CDR3 is TGCGCCAGCAGCCCTGGACAGGGGTTAACTAATGAAAAACTGTTTTTT. Translation gives CASSPGQGLTNEKLFF. Full variable domain (outside the CDR3, taken from reference TRBV5-1 and TRBJ1-4): KAGVTQTPRYLIKTRGQQVTLSCSPISGHRSVSWYQQTPGQGLQFLFEYFSETQRNKGNFPGRFSGRQFSNSRSEMNVSTLELGDSALYLCASSPGQGLTNEKLFFGSGTQLSVL.

This clone occurred once. The chain has TRBV15 and TRBJ2-7, with 11 bases matching TRBD2. The V and J ends lost 10 bases and 3 bases, in that order; junction bases with no gene match: 8. This CDR3 is 14 amino acids long. Germline CDR1 LNHNV, CDR2 YYDKDF (reference sequence). The CDR3 DNA is TGTGCCAGTGCACCGGGACTAGCGGACTACGAGCAGTACTTC. As protein: CASAPGLADYEQYF.

There are a few counts of this clone. J is TRBJ1-1 and V is TRBV11-1; the D is unclear. This CDR3 contains 18 residues. With 4 bases removed from V and 0 bases from J, the gap between germline ends came to 21 bases. The V gene's germline CDR1 is SGHAT and CDR2 FQDESV (reference sequence). This CDR3 reads CASSSQFQTAAMNTEAFF. In nucleotides, the CDR3 is TGTGCCAGCAGCTCCCAATTCCAGACCGCAGCAATGAACACTGAAGCTTTCTTT. The full variable domain, rest sourced from reference TRBV11-1 and TRBJ1-1, is EAEVAQSPRYKITEKSQAVAFWCDPISGHATLYWYRQILGQGPELLVQFQDESVVDDSQLPKDRFSAERLKGVDSTLKIQPAELGDSAMYLCASSSQFQTAAMNTEAFFGQGTRLTVV.

The chain has TRBV19 and TRBJ2-7; 12 nucleotides agree with TRBD2. V lost 4 bases and J lost 1; bases outside the gene matches: 11. Germline V lookup: CDR1 LNHDA, CDR2 SQIVND (reference sequence). CDR3 length equals 18 residues. As DNA, the CDR3 is TGTGCCAGTAGTACCCGGACTAGCGGGGCGGTCCAGTCCTACGAGCAGTACTTC. Its translation: CASSTRTSGAVQSYEQYF.

The V gene is TRBV19, the J gene TRBJ2-2, with D perhaps assigned TRBD1 or TRBD2 (5 bases each). Germline CDR1 is LNHDA and CDR2 is SQIVND (reference sequence). The V end lost 4 bases, the J end lost 4 bases, and 16 bases lay between the germline ends. The CDR3 spans 16 residues. Written as DNA, the CDR3 is TGTGCCAGTAGTAATCTCCGGGACCGTACCACCGGGGAGCTGTTTTTT. Protein product: CASSNLRDRTTGELFF. Together with reference TRBV19 and TRBJ2-2, the CDR3 gives the full variable domain: DGGITQSPKYLFRKEGQNVTLSCEQNLNHDAMYWYRQDPGQGLRLIYYSQIVNDFQKGDIAEGYSVSREKKESFPLTVTSAQKNPTAFYLCASSNLRDRTTGELFFGEGSRLTVL.

The chain is built from TRBV5-6 and TRBJ2-5; 11 bases line up with TRBD2. The V gene's germline CDR1 is SGHDT and CDR2 YYEEEE. J was trimmed by 4 bases and V by 4 bases; bases with no gene match: 3. The CDR3 length is 14 residues. The CDR3 spells CASSRLAGLETQYF. The CDR3 bases are TGTGCCAGCAGCAGACTAGCGGGACTAGAGACCCAGTACTTC.

V gene TRBV11-2 combines with J gene TRBJ1-1, with unresolved D. V dropped 5 bases and J dropped 3 bases, with 10 bases sitting between them. Germline V gives CDR1 SGHAT, CDR2 FQNNGV. The length of the CDR3 is 13 residues. The CDR3 is CASSLMGDTEAFF. Written as DNA, the CDR3 is TGTGCCAGCAGCCTTATGGGCGACACTGAAGCTTTCTTT.

This chain connects TRBV18 to TRBJ1-5; D is unclear. From germline, CDR1 is KGHSH and CDR2 LQKENI. Trimming left V 6 bases short and J 4 bases short, with 10 bases between. The CDR3 runs 13 residues. CDR3 nucleotides: TGTGCCAGCTCTTCAGACCGAAATCAGCCCCAGCATTTT. Translated, it gives CASSSDRNQPQHF.